The sequence of this TCR beta chain was determined in a study of Graves' ophthalmopathy and Graves' hyperthyroidism. Each donor who had ophthalmopathy showed moderate-to-severe activity, a CAS of ≥3, a NOSPECS of ≥4, and a duration under 3 months. The authors diagnosed from clinical symptoms, serum thyroxine, TRAb, thyroid ultrasound and orbital computed tomography. CDR1 DFQATT and CDR2 SNEGSKA come from the germline V gene (reference sequence). The trim removed 4 bases at V and 0 bases at J, leaving 10 bases unmatched. This CDR3 region has 18 residues. Overall study results and limits: The study's model predicted ophthalmopathy progression at 70% to 71% sensitivity and 72% to 75% specificity.

The authors amplified TCR beta CDR3 regions, and they did so from RNA transcripts for repertoire sequencing. Second-round multiplex PCR came after a first-round RT-PCR that employed HTBI primers. TCRdb itself ran the multiplex PCR reads through MiXCR, one entry per CDR3 protein. The table lists more than 550,000 distinct CDR3 sequences, about two fifths of them singletons. As regards this clonotype: Its antigen remains unknown.

The sequence was collected from an adult man with Graves' ophthalmopathy. The sample taken for sequencing was peripheral blood. V and J are TRBV20-1 and TRBJ2-5; 14 bases agree with TRBD2. The CDR3 protein is CSATYGLAGGTDQETQYF. The CDR3 region has the DNA TGCAGTGCTACTTACGGACTAGCGGGGGGTACAGACCAAGAGACCCAGTACTTC.